This entry lists 21 T cell receptor beta chains sequenced from one sample in a study of blood T cell repertoires in COVID-19. The method was immunoSEQ multiplex PCR; TCRdb's version includes in-frame clones alone and lacks a portion of them. In the table there are approximately 260,000 clones, 75% to 90% of which are singletons. The sample taken for sequencing was PBMCs or T cells enriched from blood (not recorded which). These receptors were obtained from a woman younger than 45 with acute COVID-19.

V usage is TRBV13 and J usage is TRBJ2-1; weak D call: TRBD1 (6 bases). V lost 5 bases and J lost 1, with 9 bases in between. The CDR3 loop spans 14 amino acids. CDR1 and CDR2 from the germline V gene are PRHDT and FYEKMQ (reference sequence). As DNA, the CDR3 is TGTGCCAGCAGCAAGGACAGTTCCTACAATGAGCAGTTCTTC. This codes for CASSKDSSYNEQFF.

The J gene is TRBJ1-2, the V gene TRBV28; 8 bases line up with TRBD1. This CDR3 spans 19 amino acids. Germline V CDR1 and CDR2: MDHEN, SYDVKM. J gave up 13 bases and V 5 bases, and 30 bases lay outside the gene matches. The DNA of the CDR3 is TGTGCCAGCAGTCCCGACTGGACAGGGCAGGGCGGTTGGCCATGGCTCGGCACCTTC. Translation: CASSPDWTGQGGWPWLGTF.

V and J are TRBV25-1 and TRBJ2-1; TRBD2 is a possible D gene (6 bases). The CDR3 consists of 15 residues. CDR1 MGHDK and CDR2 SYGVNS come from the germline V gene. V lost 6 bases, J lost 6 bases, and 18 bases lay in between. CDR3 coding DNA: TGTGCCAGCAGCAGCCCGGGAGCCTTGAGCAATGAGCAGTTCTTC. As protein: CASSSPGALSNEQFF.

CDR3 region: CASSPENEQYF. CDR3 bases: TGTGCCAGCTCACCGGAGAACGAGCAGTACTTC. This sequence joins TRBV18 and TRBJ2-7; D gene uncertain. The CDR3 consists of 11 residues. Germline V gene sequence: CDR1 KGHSH, CDR2 LQKENI. The V end lost 3 bases, the J end lost 5 bases, and 5 bases lay between the germline ends.

The V gene is TRBV5-8, the J gene TRBJ1-4; no clear D gene. Germline CDR1 and CDR2: SGHTS and YDEGEE. The CDR3 loop spans 16 amino acids. The V end lost 4 bases, the J end lost 0 bases, and 13 bases lay between the germline ends. In DNA form, the CDR3 reads TGTGCCAGCAGCACCCGTCGGGTTGCAACTAATGAAAAACTGTTTTTT. It yields the protein CASSTRRVATNEKLFF.

V gene TRBV19 combines with J gene TRBJ2-7, with TRBD2 matching over 10 bases. V shed 3 bases and J 2 bases; nucleotides not matched to a gene: 7. From germline, CDR1 is LNHDA and CDR2 SQIVND (reference sequence). The CDR3 is 16 residues long. The CDR3 DNA follows: TGTGCCAGTAGTATTAGTAGGGGACTAGCGACCTACGAGCAGTACTTC. Its translation: CASSISRGLATYEQYF.

This rearrangement joins TRBV30 to TRBJ1-1; D possibly corresponds to TRBD1 (5 bases). This CDR3 is built from 12 residues. Germline values: CDR1 GTSNPN, CDR2 SVGIG (reference sequence). V was cut by 8 bases and J by 2 bases, with 12 bases left in between. CDR3 residues: CAGTRDNTEAFF. The CDR3 DNA follows: TGTGCCGGGACGAGGGATAACACTGAAGCTTTCTTT.

V is TRBV20-1 and J is TRBJ2-1; D uncertain. This CDR3 is built from 11 residues. With 7 bases removed from V and 5 bases from J, the gap between germline ends came to 9 bases. Looked up from germline, CDR1 is DFQATT and CDR2 is SNEGSKA (reference sequence). The CDR3 region is CSGEYDNEQFF. In DNA form, the CDR3 reads TGCAGTGGCGAATATGACAATGAGCAGTTCTTC.

This rearrangement joins TRBV19 to TRBJ1-2; D may be TRBD1 (5 bases). Trimming shortened V by 7 bases and J by 2 bases, and 20 bases separated the two germline ends. This CDR3 spans 16 amino acids. The germline gives CDR1 LNHDA, CDR2 SQIVND (reference sequence). The CDR3: CASTQEVAGRNYGYTF. As DNA, the CDR3 is TGTGCCAGTACCCAGGAAGTGGCAGGGAGGAACTATGGCTACACCTTC. The full variable domain, in which reference TRBV19 and TRBJ1-2 provide the parts outside the CDR3, is DGGITQSPKYLFRKEGQNVTLSCEQNLNHDAMYWYRQDPGQGLRLIYYSQIVNDFQKGDIAEGYSVSREKKESFPLTVTSAQKNPTAFYLCASTQEVAGRNYGYTFGSGTRLTVV.

V usage is TRBV7-2 and J usage is TRBJ2-3; TRBD1 aligns across 8 bases. With V trimmed by 7 bases and J by 2 bases, 5 bases remained unmatched. In germline, CDR1 is SGHTA, CDR2 FQGNSA. This CDR3 region has 14 residues. The CDR3 nucleotides are TGTGCCAGCAATCCGGGACAGGTCACAGATACGCAGTATTTT. This encodes CASNPGQVTDTQYF.

V usage is TRBV18 and J usage is TRBJ2-2; 7 bases line up with TRBD1. J was trimmed by 2 bases and V by 3 bases; bases with no gene match: 3. CDR1 and CDR2 (germline): KGHSH, LQKENI. CDR3 length equals 15 residues. The CDR3 nucleotides are TGTGCCAGCTCACCTTCAGGGGGAAACACCGGGGAGCTGTTTTTT. It encodes CASSPSGGNTGELFF.

This sequence joins TRBV2 and TRBJ2-7; maybe TRBD1 (8 bases). CDR3 length: 16 residues. Deletions cut 3 bases from V and 5 bases from J, with 20 bases between. The V gene's germline CDR1 is SNHLY and CDR2 FYNNEI. As DNA, the CDR3 is TGTGCCAGCAGTGACCAAGGACAGGGAGGGTCCCACGAGCAGTACTTC. Its translation: CASSDQGQGGSHEQYF.

The rearrangement joins TRBV24-1 to TRBJ1-1, with D possibly TRBD1 on 6 matching bases. V lost 2 bases and J lost 1, with 10 bases in between. This CDR3 comprises 15 residues. Germline V lookup: CDR1 KGHDR, CDR2 SFDVKD. The CDR3: CATSDSGQPNTEAFF. CDR3 in DNA: TGTGCCACCAGTGATTCTGGACAGCCGAACACTGAAGCTTTCTTT.

CDR3 residues: CASSITSNPVVEQFF. The CDR3 DNA follows: TGTGCCAGTAGTATTACTAGCAACCCAGTAGTCGAGCAGTTCTTC. The chain uses TRBV19 and TRBJ2-1, with D possibly TRBD2 on 6 matching bases. There are 15 residues in the CDR3. Deletions cut 3 bases from V and 10 bases from J, with 19 bases between. CDR1 is LNHDA and CDR2 is SQIVND in the germline V gene (reference sequence).

This chain joins TRBV5-1 and TRBJ2-1, with TRBD2 identical over 8 bases. This CDR3 has 16 residues. V was clipped by 4 bases and J by 3 bases; unmatched bases: 9. Germline-derived CDR1 and CDR2 are SGHRS and YFSETQ. The CDR3 region is CASSIISGDLYNEQFF. DNA for the CDR3: TGCGCCAGCAGCATAATTAGCGGGGACCTCTACAATGAGCAGTTCTTC.

The chain links TRBV2 to TRBJ2-5, with 13 positions matching TRBD2. Trimming at V came to 6 bases and at J to 2 bases, leaving 3 bases not matched to a gene. Germline lookup yields CDR1 SNHLY and CDR2 FYNNEI. There are 15 residues in the CDR3. As DNA, the CDR3 is TGTGCCAGCAGGGCGACTAGCGGGGGGCAAGAGACCCAGTACTTC. This encodes CASRATSGGQETQYF.

V gene TRBV3-1 (or the pseudogene TRBV3-2) combines with J gene TRBJ1-1, with 7 positions matching TRBD1. Trimming took 1 base from V and 4 from J; bases not matched to a gene: 9. The CDR3 runs 16 residues. Germline V gene lookup returns CDR1 LGHDT and CDR2 YNNKEL (reference sequence). The CDR3 is CASSQGAHRGSTEAFF. CDR3 bases: TGTGCCAGCAGCCAAGGGGCACACAGGGGAAGCACTGAAGCTTTCTTT.

This sequence joins TRBV4-1 and TRBJ1-2; D remains unclear. Germline values: CDR1 MGHRA, CDR2 YSYEKL. Trimming left V 4 bases short and J 6 bases short, with 12 bases between. The CDR3 runs to 13 residues. The CDR3 bases are TGCGCCAGCAGCCCGGCGGCAGAAGATGGCTACACCTTC. The encoded protein is CASSPAAEDGYTF.

The V and J genes are TRBV19 and TRBJ1-5; no clear D gene. CDR1 is LNHDA and CDR2 is SQIVND in the germline V gene (reference sequence). V gave up 6 bases and J gave up 0 bases, with 6 bases separating them. The CDR3 is made up of 13 amino acids. This CDR3 is CASSGDSNQPQHF. As DNA, the CDR3 is TGTGCCAGTAGCGGGGATAGCAATCAGCCCCAGCATTTT.

The chain links TRBV6-5 to TRBJ1-1; no clear D. The V end was cut by 6 bases, the J end by 7 bases, with 18 bases between. Germline CDR1 is MNHEY and CDR2 is SVGAGI. The CDR3 is made up of 14 amino acids. The CDR3 sequence: CASRQAGGPHEAFF. The CDR3 DNA reads TGTGCCAGCAGACAAGCGGGCGGACCCCATGAAGCTTTCTTT.

The chain employs TRBV5-6 and TRBJ1-3; TRBD1 agrees at 10 bases. Germline CDR1 SGHDT, CDR2 YYEEEE. The CDR3 runs to 15 residues. The J segment lost 12 bases and the V segment lost 4 bases, leaving 13 bases of the junction unmatched. CDR3 amino acids: CASSPLGTGDSDIYF. In DNA form, the CDR3 reads TGTGCCAGCAGCCCGCTCGGGACAGGGGATTCTGACATATATTTT.